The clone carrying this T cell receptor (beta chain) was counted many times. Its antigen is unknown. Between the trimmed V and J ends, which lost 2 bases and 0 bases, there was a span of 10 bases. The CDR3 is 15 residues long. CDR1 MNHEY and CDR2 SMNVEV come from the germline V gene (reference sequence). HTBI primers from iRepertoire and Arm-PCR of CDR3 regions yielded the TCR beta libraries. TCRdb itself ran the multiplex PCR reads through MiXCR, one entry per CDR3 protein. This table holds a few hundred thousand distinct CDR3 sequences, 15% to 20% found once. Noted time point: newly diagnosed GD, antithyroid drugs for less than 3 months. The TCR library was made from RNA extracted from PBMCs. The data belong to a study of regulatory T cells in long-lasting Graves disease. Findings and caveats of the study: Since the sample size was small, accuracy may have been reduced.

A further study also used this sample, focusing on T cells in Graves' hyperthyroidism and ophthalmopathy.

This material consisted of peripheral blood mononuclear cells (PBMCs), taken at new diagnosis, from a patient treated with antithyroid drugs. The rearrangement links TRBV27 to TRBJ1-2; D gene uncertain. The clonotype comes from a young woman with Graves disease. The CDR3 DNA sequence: TGTGCCAGCAGTTTAGTCTTGGGATCTAACTATGGCTACACCTTC. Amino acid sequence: CASSLVLGSNYGYTF.